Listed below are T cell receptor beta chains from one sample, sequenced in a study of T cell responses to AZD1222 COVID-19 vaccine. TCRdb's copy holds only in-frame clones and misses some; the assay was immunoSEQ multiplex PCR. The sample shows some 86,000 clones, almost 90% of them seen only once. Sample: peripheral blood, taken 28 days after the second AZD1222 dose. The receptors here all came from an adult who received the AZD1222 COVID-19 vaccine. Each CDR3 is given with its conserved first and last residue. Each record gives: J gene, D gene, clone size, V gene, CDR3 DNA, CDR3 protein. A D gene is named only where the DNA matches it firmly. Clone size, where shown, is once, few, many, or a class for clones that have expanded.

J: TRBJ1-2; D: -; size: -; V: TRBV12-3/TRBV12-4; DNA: TGTGCCAGGAGAAATACAGGGACCTATGGCTACACCTTC; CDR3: CARRNTGTYGYTF
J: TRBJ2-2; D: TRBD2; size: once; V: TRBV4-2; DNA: TGTGCCAGCAGCCAAGATCTCTTAAGGGGACTAGCGGGAGGCCGGGAGCTGTTTTTT; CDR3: CASSQDLLRGLAGGRELFF
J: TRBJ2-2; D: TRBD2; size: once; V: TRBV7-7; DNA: TGTGCCAGCAGCTTAGTAGCGGGAGGCGTCACCGGGGAGCTGTTTTTT; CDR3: CASSLVAGGVTGELFF
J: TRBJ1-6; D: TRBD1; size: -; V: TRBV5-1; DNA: TGCGCCAGCAGTGGACAGGCCAATTCACCCCTCCACTTT; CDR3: CASSGQANSPLHF
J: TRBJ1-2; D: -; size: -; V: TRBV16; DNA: TGTGCCAGCAGCCAATCCCACACATCGAGTGGCTACACCTTC; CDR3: CASSQSHTSSGYTF
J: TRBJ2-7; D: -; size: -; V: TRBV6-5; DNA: TGTGCCAGCAGTTACGTCGCGGGATACGAGCAGTACTTC; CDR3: CASSYVAGYEQYF
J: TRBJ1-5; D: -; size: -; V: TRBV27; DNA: TGTGCCAGCAGTTTCCCGGGTCAGCCCCAGCATTTT; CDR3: CASSFPGQPQHF
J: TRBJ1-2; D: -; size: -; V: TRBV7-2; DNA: TGTGCCAGCAGCTTAGGGGCCGGGGCGGCAGGTCATGGCTACACCTTC; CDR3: CASSLGAGAAGHGYTF
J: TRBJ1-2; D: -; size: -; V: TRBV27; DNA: TGTGCCAGCAGTCCTACACGGGTGGACTATGGCTACACCTTC; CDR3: CASSPTRVDYGYTF
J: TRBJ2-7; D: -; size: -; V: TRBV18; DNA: TGTGCCAGCTCACAAATGCAGGGGTCCTCCTCCTACGAGCAGTACTTC; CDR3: CASSQMQGSSSYEQYF
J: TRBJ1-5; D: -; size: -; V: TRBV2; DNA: TGTGCCAGCAGCCCGGGGTATAGCAATCAGCCCCAGCATTTT; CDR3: CASSPGYSNQPQHF
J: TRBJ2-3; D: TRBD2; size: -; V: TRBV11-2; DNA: TGTGCCAGCAGCTTAGGGACTAGCGATGCAGATACGCAGTATTTT; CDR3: CASSLGTSDADTQYF
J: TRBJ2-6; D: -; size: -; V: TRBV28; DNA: TGTGCCAGCAGTTGGACTTTAGGCTCTGGGGCCAACGTCCTGACTTTC; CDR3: CASSWTLGSGANVLTF
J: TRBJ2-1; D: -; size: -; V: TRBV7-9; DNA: TGTGCCAGCAGCTTAGAGGTGGATGGCAGTGAGCAGTTCTTC; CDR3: CASSLEVDGSEQFF
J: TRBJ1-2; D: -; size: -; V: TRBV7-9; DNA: TGTGCCAGCAGCCCATACCAGGGATCCCTTGGCTATGGCTACACCTTC; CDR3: CASSPYQGSLGYGYTF
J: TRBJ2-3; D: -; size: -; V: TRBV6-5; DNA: TGTGCCAGCAGTTCCGGGTCCTATGGCACAGATACGCAGTATTTT; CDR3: CASSSGSYGTDTQYF
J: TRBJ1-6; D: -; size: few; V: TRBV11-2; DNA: TGTGCCAGCAGCCCCAGGGCCTATAATTCACCCCTCCACTTT; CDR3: CASSPRAYNSPLHF
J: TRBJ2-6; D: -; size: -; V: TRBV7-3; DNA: TGTGCCAGCAGCTTCGGGTCTGGGGCCAACGTCCTGACTTTC; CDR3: CASSFGSGANVLTF